Presented here are 10 T cell receptor beta chains from one specimen sequenced in a study of cytomegalovirus exposure and HLA in healthy donors. It was with 60 Vbeta and 13 Jbeta primers that the PCR ran. The repertoire was sequenced with immunoSEQ multiplex PCR; TCRdb's copy has only in-frame clones and lacks some. The sample carries roughly 100,000 clones, 60% to 80% recorded once. Sample: PBMCs. The receptors here all came from a male donor in good health and CMV-seropositive.

The chain joins TRBV6-5 to TRBJ2-7, with D uncertain. The CDR3 runs 15 residues. CDR1 is MNHEY, CDR2 SVGAGI, per germline. V was clipped by 0 bases and J by 2 bases, with 11 bases between them. CDR3 amino acids: CASSYSVNGAYEQYF. As DNA, the CDR3 is TGTGCCAGCAGTTACTCAGTCAACGGAGCCTACGAGCAGTACTTC.

The genes are TRBV28 and TRBJ1-2; D possibly corresponds to TRBD1 (5 bases). This CDR3 has 12 amino acids. Trimming took off 6 bases at V and 2 bases at J, with 7 bases between the two ends. CDR1 and CDR2 (germline): MDHEN, SYDVKM. The CDR3 sequence is CASRRQNYGYTF. The CDR3 DNA sequence: TGTGCCAGCAGAAGACAGAACTATGGCTACACCTTC.

The gene calls are TRBV7-3 and TRBJ2-5; D perhaps matches TRBD2 (6 bases). V was clipped by 3 bases and J by 5 bases, with 16 bases between them. The germline CDR1 and CDR2 sequences are SGHTA and FQGTGA. CDR3 length: 15 amino acids. The CDR3 bases are TGTGCCAGCAGCTTTGTAGCGGACCCGAGGGAGACCCAGTACTTC. This translates into CASSFVADPRETQYF. Together with reference TRBV7-3 and TRBJ2-5, the CDR3 gives the full variable domain: GAGVSQTPSNKVTEKGKYVELRCDPISGHTALYWYRQSLGQGPEFLIYFQGTGAADDSGLPNDRFFAVRPEGSVSTLKIQRTERGDSAVYLCASSFVADPRETQYFGPGTRLLVL.

By proportion, this clone is medium-sized. The chain's CDR3 is CASRLEYSTGELFF. The CDR3 bases are TGTGCCAGCAGACTAGAGTACAGCACCGGGGAGCTGTTTTTT. The V call is TRBV2, the J call TRBJ2-2, with a tentative D call TRBD2 (5 bases). The V end was cut by 6 bases, the J end by 4 bases, with 12 bases between. Germline V CDR1 and CDR2: SNHLY, FYNNEI. This CDR3 comprises 14 residues.

The J gene is TRBJ2-3, the V gene TRBV6-5, with a possible D match to TRBD1 (5 bases). The CDR3 length is 14 residues. Germline V lookup: CDR1 MNHEY, CDR2 SVGAGI. V was shortened by 7 bases and J by 0 bases, with 11 bases between the two germline ends. CDR3 bases: TGTGCCAGCAACAGGCTCGCCAGCACAGATACGCAGTATTTT. Translating gives CASNRLASTDTQYF.

This rearrangement joins TRBV28 to TRBJ1-1; a possible D gene is TRBD1 (5 bases). This CDR3 has 14 residues. Per the germline V gene, CDR1 is MDHEN and CDR2 is SYDVKM. Trimming took 7 bases from V and 2 from J, leaving 14 bases between them. The CDR3 region has the DNA TGTGCCAGCACCTCCGGGGGATTAAACACTGAAGCTTTCTTT. Its translation is CASTSGGLNTEAFF.

This chain connects TRBV7-2 to TRBJ2-7; D possibly corresponds to TRBD2 (5 bases). The V end was cut by 1 base, the J end by 4 bases, with 11 bases between. Looked up from germline, CDR1 is SGHTA and CDR2 is FQGNSA. The CDR3 is 14 amino acids. CDR3 nucleotides: TGTGCCAGCAGCTTAGGAATACTAGATTACGAGCAGTACTTC. Translation gives CASSLGILDYEQYF.

This clone was seen a few times. The chain is built from TRBV4-2 and TRBJ2-1; the match to TRBD2 covers 14 bases. Germline lookup yields CDR1 LGHNA and CDR2 YNFKEQ. This CDR3 spans 15 amino acids. V lost 0 bases to trimming and J lost 8 bases; unmatched junction nucleotides: 0. The CDR3 reads CASSQEGLAGDEQFF. CDR3 DNA: TGTGCCAGCAGCCAAGAGGGACTAGCGGGAGATGAGCAGTTCTTC.

V and J are TRBV25-1 and TRBJ2-3; D might be TRBD2 (6 bases). The germline V gene has CDR1 MGHDK and CDR2 SYGVNS. Deletions cut 3 bases from V and 0 bases from J, with 19 bases between. The CDR3 sequence is 18 residues long. CDR3 residues: CASSELGRGGGSTDTQYF. CDR3 nucleotide sequence: TGTGCCAGCAGTGAGTTAGGGAGAGGTGGAGGGAGCACAGATACGCAGTATTTT.

V is TRBV7-8 and J is TRBJ2-7, with TRBD2 identical over 10 bases. With 1 base clipped from V and 6 bases from J, the junction kept 3 bases outside the gene matches. This CDR3 is built from 14 residues. Germline CDR1 reads SGHVS; CDR2 reads FQNEAQ. The CDR3 sequence: CASSLGTSGSEQYF. CDR3 nucleotides: TGTGCCAGCAGCTTAGGGACTAGCGGATCCGAGCAGTACTTC.